This T cell receptor beta chain was observed in a study of T cell responses to AZD1222 COVID-19 vaccine (dated by TCRdb to about 2021). With regard to the full study: TCR sequencing covered over 230 trial participants: some 210 given two doses of AZD1222 and 26 given two doses of MenACWY control vaccine. Trial participants were enrolled by age into subgroups of 18-55, 56-69 and 70-plus years, and roughly 160, 29 and 62 TCR-sequenced participants, respectively, were included in these subgroups. The paper's findings and limits, for the study overall: Reportedly, close to half of the unique spike-specific TCRs recognized epitopes lying outside the regions that are mutated in the B.1.351 and B.1.1.7 variants. In the small 56-69-year group, the increase in depth fell short of significance, most likely because of low power. Spike-specific TCR breadth and depth rose significantly after two AZD1222 doses compared with day 0 and with MenACWY recipients. Most participants were white British and females outnumbered males, and the authors suggested that clonal diversity may have been underestimated. Because no day 14 peak-response samples were available, the repertoires could be characterized only after the peak T cell response. CD4 TCRs associated with the vaccine covered the entire spike protein, and the dominant responses were in regions 160-218 and 743-854. Conclusions about previously exposed vaccinees were limited because only a handful of AZD1222 recipients were SARS-CoV-2 seropositive at baseline.

The CDR3 holds 15 amino acids from the cysteine to the phenylalanine. The DNA shown is the 45-base CDR3, in frame from base 1. As to this clone: This clone's antigen is unknown. No much larger clone exists at a distance of one base, and base qualities are not known.

The CDR3 regions of human TCRbeta chains were analyzed by immunosequencing. Concerning the study's data processing: Repertoire TCRs were checked for matches against a reference library of SARS-CoV-2-specific TCRs that had been generated using the MIRA antigen-specificity platform. Breadth meant the fraction of unique TCRs that were SARS-CoV-2-associated, whereas depth meant the fraction of total T cells that were SARS-CoV-2-associated. Using the MIRA data, each spike-specific TCR was assigned both to the spike region to which the TCR was reactive and to a CD4 or CD8 class. Log10-transformed breadth and depth values were compared by one-way ANOVA with Sidak's multiple comparisons tests. This immuneACCESS table, as held by TCRdb, lists in-frame sequences with V and J called but not all clones. Of the missing ones, under half trace to an unresolved V gene in checked studies; the others have no known cause. That table furnishes V, J and clone size, whereas the DNA furnished D and trimming. The sample table shows 130,000 to 150,000 clones, and around nine tenths are seen once. The top ten hold around 2.8% of the sample.

The meaning of the sample's time point label: baseline before first vaccination. The intended sense of this specimen's treatment or condition label: meningococcal conjugate vaccine given as trial control. Vaccinee samples came from UK trials COV001 and COV002, including a single-blind randomized controlled phase 2/3 trial of AZD1222 (ChAdOx1 nCoV-19) in healthy adults. For TCRbeta chain sequencing, PBMC samples from trial participants were taken at day 0 and at day 28 after the second dose. Recombination linked TRBV7-5 to TRBJ2-7; the table names TRBD1, a call not compared with the DNA. TRBV7-5 counts as a pseudogene. Specimen: peripheral blood, collected on day 0 of MenACWY control vaccination. The origin of this receptor is an adult in good health. CDR3 reads: CVRSLITRASYEQYF. The DNA sequence is given as TGTGTCAGAAGCTTAATTACCAGGGCCTCCTACGAGCAGTACTTC.